This is a list of T cell receptor beta chains from one sample in a study of blood T cell repertoires in COVID-19. Data came from immunoSEQ multiplex PCR; TCRdb stores just in-frame clones and leaves some out. The table includes 270,000 or so clones, 65% to 85% detected once. Sequencing used PBMCs or T cells enriched from blood (not recorded which). These TCRs come from a man in his fifties who had recovered from COVID-19. CDR3s include the opening cysteine and the closing phenylalanine or tryptophan. Each record gives: D gene, V gene, clone size, J gene, CDR3 protein, CDR3 DNA. D genes are given only for firm matches. The size field is filled for only some rows; it gives once, few, many or a size class.

>.|TRBV5-6|.|TRBJ1-4
CASSTVSSRAEKLFF
TGTGCCAGCAGCACTGTCTCCTCGAGGGCTGAAAAACTGTTTTTT
>.|TRBV29-1|.|TRBJ2-5
CSVGQLGETQYF
TGCAGCGTTGGACAGTTAGGAGAGACCCAGTACTTC
>TRBD1|TRBV28|few|TRBJ1-2
CASFTGTASIGYTF
TGTGCCAGCTTTACCGGGACAGCGTCTATCGGCTACACCTTC
>TRBD1|TRBV7-3|.|TRBJ1-6
CASSLSRDRNSPLHF
TGTGCCAGCAGCTTAAGCAGGGACAGGAATTCACCCCTCCACTTT
>.|TRBV14|.|TRBJ1-6
CASSHLGSSYNSPLHF
TGTGCCAGCAGCCATCTGGGCAGCTCCTATAATTCACCCCTCCACTTT
>.|TRBV10-3|.|TRBJ2-7
CAISEDYRRRYEQYF
TGTGCCATCAGTGAGGACTACCGTCGTAGGTACGAGCAGTACTTC
>TRBD1|TRBV27|.|TRBJ1-5
CASRVGQGYSNQPQHF
TGTGCCAGCAGAGTAGGACAGGGATATAGCAATCAGCCCCAGCATTTT
>TRBD2|TRBV11-3|.|TRBJ2-1
CASSRSGGAYNEQFF
TGTGCCAGCAGCCGAAGCGGGGGGGCGTACAATGAGCAGTTCTTC
>.|TRBV4-1|few|TRBJ2-7
CASSQDRQASYEQYF
TGCGCCAGCAGCCAAGATCGGCAGGCCTCCTACGAGCAGTACTTC
>TRBD2|TRBV6-5|.|TRBJ2-1
CASSYSREGEQFF
TGTGCCAGCAGTTACTCGAGGGAGGGTGAGCAGTTCTTC